Sequencing of this TCR beta chain was carried out in a study of CXCR3-negative and CXCR3-positive naive CD8 T cells (dated by TCRdb to about 2019). Describing the broader study: In total, approximately 150 million TRB reads were obtained, corresponding to roughly 1.5 +/- 0.3 million reads per library. For the TRBV-TRBJ cluster analysis, the naive subsets came from about five donors, while the memory cells came from 3 donors. Data from 11 donors, pooled across two independent experiments, went into the diversity and physicochemical repertoire analyses. Results the study describes overall, beyond this receptor: CXCR3 expression partially decreased after cryopreservation, so most assays used freshly isolated PBMCs. Similar TRBV-TRBJ usage was shown by naive CXCR3-negative and CXCR3-positive cells from the same donor, whereas distinct patterns were shown by memory cells. Compared with CXCR3-negative naive cells, CXCR3-positive naive cells had TRB CDR3s with higher hydrophobicity (lower Kidera factor 4), lower energy, and higher strength and volume indices. Both naive subsets had comparably high repertoire diversity, while memory CD8+ T cells had much lower repertoire diversity. Because surface CD5, which is linked to self-reactivity in mice, was comparable between the naive subsets, TCR interaction strength was also inferred from the physicochemical properties of TRB CDR3s.

Note on this clonotype: The target of this receptor is not known.

The sequencer listed for this sample is NextSeq 550. The Human TCR Profiling Kit (MiLaboratory) was used to make UMI-labeled 5' RACE TRB cDNA libraries. cDNA synthesis used the entire amount of extracted RNA, and PCR amplification then used the entire amount of cDNA produced. The libraries were made side by side, with each library going through the same number of PCR cycles. Processing in the source paper ran as follows. With a minimum of two reads required per UMI, MIGEC and MiXCR pulled out about 50,000 +/- 9,200 unique UMI-labeled TRB cDNA molecules from each library. An average of around 40,000 +/- 10,000 functional in-frame TRB CDR3 nucleotide clonotypes without stop codons was found per library. Diversity metrics, including normalized Shannon-Wiener and Chao1, were computed in VDJtools after downsampling to 5000 UMI-labeled TRB molecules per sample. Clonotype-size-weighted physicochemical properties of the central five CDR3 residues (interaction energy, strength, volume and Kidera factor 4) were computed in VDJtools. One entry per CDR3 protein sequence results from the TCRdb reprocessing of the reads, with DNA left out. The V and J calls and clone size are TCRdb's, not the authors'. The table of this sample itemizes under 150,000 distinct CDR3 sequences. The ten biggest clones cover around 0.37% of the sample.

The CDR3 sequence holds 14 residues, the cysteine and phenylalanine included. Only the protein sequence is given. CDR1 SGDLS and CDR2 YYNGEE are derived from the germline V gene. For each CD8+ T cell subset, flow sorting was done in triplicate, and about 300,000 cells per subset went directly into RLT lysis buffer. To keep memory contaminants out, a stringent definition of naive CD8+ T cells was applied: CD45RO-CCR7+CD27+CD95-. Peripheral blood mononuclear cells were isolated from buffy coats using standard density gradient centrifugation. A FACSAria III was used to flow-sort naive CD8+ T cells into CXCR3-negative and CXCR3-positive populations. Total RNA was extracted from sorted cells using an RNeasy Mini Kit.

The chain couples TRBV9 to TRBJ2-7; TCRdb calls TRBD1, which cannot be checked without DNA. Sequencing was performed on naive CXCR3+ CD8+ T cells from blood. This specimen's cell subset or site label, per the study, means: CD45RO-CCR7+CD27+CD95- naive CD8+ T cells expressing CXCR3 (TNR3+). The clonotype was recovered from a human donor in good health. Some clones in this sample may be carry-over from other donors' samples. CDR3 sequence: CASSVADGGYEQYF.